These T cell receptor beta chains were read from a single sample in a study of blood T cells in healthy people across ages. TCRdb processed the 5' RACE reads anew with MiXCR; each CDR3 protein has one entry. This table holds around 2 million distinct CDR3 sequences, approximately 39% found once. The sample taken for sequencing was blood. The receptors here all came from a human donor in good health. Both conserved end residues are part of each CDR3. A D gene is named only where the DNA matches it firmly. Expanded clones are given a class, and other clones once, few, many or no size at all.

D	size	J	V	DNA	CDR3
.	.	TRBJ1-1	TRBV30	TGTGCCTGGAGTTCAGGGAGGGACACTGAAGCTTTCTTT	CAWSSGRDTEAFF
TRBD1	few	TRBJ2-2	TRBV4-1	TGCGCCAGCAGCCAAGATCCAGGGGGCGCCGGGGAGCTGTTTTTT	CASSQDPGGAGELFF
TRBD2	.	TRBJ2-3	TRBV19	TGTGCCAGTAGAAAACCTAGCGGTGACACAGATACGCAGTATTTT	CASRKPSGDTDTQYF
TRBD1	.	TRBJ2-3	TRBV29-1	TGCAGCGTTGTAGACAGGGCAACTAGCACAGATACGCAGTATTTT	CSVVDRATSTDTQYF
.	.	TRBJ1-2	TRBV30	TGTGCCTGGAGTCGGGACGGATCTAACTATGGCTACACCTTC	CAWSRDGSNYGYTF
.	few	TRBJ1-5	TRBV5-5	TGTGCCAGCAGCTTGGACCAGTATAGCAATCAGCCCCAGCATTTT	CASSLDQYSNQPQHF
TRBD1	few	TRBJ1-2	TRBV20-1	TGCAGTGCAAATCGACAGGGCCCCTATGGCTACACCTTC	CSANRQGPYGYTF
TRBD2	.	TRBJ2-2	TRBV29-1	TGCAGCGGCCGGGTTAGCGGGGGGCCTCTGGGCACCGGGGAGCTGTTTTTT	CSGRVSGGPLGTGELFF
.	few	TRBJ2-4	TRBV7-9	TGTGCCAGCAGCTTATTTACTTCTCTAGCCAAAAACATTCAGTACTTC	CASSLFTSLAKNIQYF
.	.	TRBJ1-1	TRBV4-2	TGTGCCAGCAGCCAAGAGACAGCGATGGCTGCGGAAGCTTTCTTT	CASSQETAMAAEAFF
TRBD1	.	TRBJ2-5	TRBV28	TGTGCCAGCAGTTCCGGGGACAGGGTAGCAGAGACCCAGTACTTC	CASSSGDRVAETQYF
.	.	TRBJ2-3	TRBV7-9	TGTGCCAGCAGCGACGATTGGCGGGCACGCACAGATACGCAGTATTTT	CASSDDWRARTDTQYF
TRBD2	few	TRBJ2-5	TRBV7-9	TGTGCCAGCAGTTCTATACCGGGACTAGCGGGGGTAAACTATCAAGAGACCCAGTACTTC	CASSSIPGLAGVNYQETQYF
TRBD2	.	TRBJ2-5	TRBV5-6	TGTGCCAGCAGCCACCAACTAGCGGGAACGAGAGAGACCCAGTACTTC	CASSHQLAGTRETQYF
.	few	TRBJ2-7	TRBV10-3	TGTGCCGCCTCCCCGGGGGCCTACGAGCAGTACTTC	CAASPGAYEQYF
.	few	TRBJ2-2	TRBV24-1	TGTGCCACCAGACTTCATGAGGGGGAGTTGTTTTTT	CATRLHEGELFF
.	.	TRBJ1-5	TRBV10-3	TGTGCCATCAGTGATCGGGGGGGTACCAATCAGCCCCAGCATTTT	CAISDRGGTNQPQHF
TRBD1	.	TRBJ1-1	TRBV7-8	TGTGCCAGCAGCTTAGTACAGGGGGCCGGGAACACTGAAGCTTTCTTT	CASSLVQGAGNTEAFF
.	.	TRBJ1-1	TRBV29-1	TGCAGCGTTGAAAAAACAGGGTTTGCAGAAGCTTTCTTT	CSVEKTGFAEAFF
.	.	TRBJ2-2	TRBV4-3	TGCGCCAGCAGCCAAGAGGTGGGGCCCGGGGAGCTGTTTTTT	CASSQEVGPGELFF
.	.	TRBJ2-7	TRBV6-5	TGTGCCTGCCGGGGGACCAGCTACGAGCAGTACTTC	CACRGTSYEQYF
.	.	TRBJ2-5	TRBV4-2	TGTGCCAGCAGCCAAGGATTTTCCATTCGAGAGACCCAGTACTTC	CASSQGFSIRETQYF
TRBD1	.	TRBJ1-4	TRBV20-1	TGCAGTGCTAGAGATGGACAGGGGTGGGAAAAACTGTTTTTT	CSARDGQGWEKLFF
.	few	TRBJ2-7	TRBV4-3	TGCGCCAGCAGCCAATTCGACGGTTCCTACGAGCAGTACTTC	CASSQFDGSYEQYF
.	.	TRBJ1-1	TRBV29-1	TGCAGCGTCCGACCGGGGACGGTGAACACTGAAGCTTTCTTT	CSVRPGTVNTEAFF
.	.	TRBJ2-1	TRBV15	TGTGCCACCAGCAGAGGAGGCAATAAGGCGGGGGAGCAGTTCTTC	CATSRGGNKAGEQFF
.	few	TRBJ2-5	TRBV5-5	TGTGCCAGCAGTTTTGACAGGTTTCAAGAGACCCAGTACTTC	CASSFDRFQETQYF
.	.	TRBJ1-2	TRBV5-1	TGCGCCAGCAGCTTGGAATCTGGGAGAAATGGCTACACCTTC	CASSLESGRNGYTF
.	.	TRBJ2-5	TRBV7-2	TGTGCCAGCAGCTCCCCGGAACAGGGTCTAGAGACCCAGTACTTC	CASSSPEQGLETQYF
.	few	TRBJ1-2	TRBV4-3	TGCGCCAGCAGCCAAGATGGCAGGGTTCATGGCTACACCTTC	CASSQDGRVHGYTF
TRBD1	few	TRBJ2-7	TRBV28	TGTGCCAGCAGTATACAGGGGAACGAGCAGTACTTC	CASSIQGNEQYF
TRBD1	.	TRBJ2-7	TRBV7-3	TGTGCCAGCAGCGGAACGCGACGACAGGGGGATCCCTACGAGCAGTACTTC	CASSGTRRQGDPYEQYF
.	few	TRBJ2-7	TRBV28	TGTGCCAGCAGGCCCACAGGGAATATCCCCTACGAGCAGTACTTC	CASRPTGNIPYEQYF